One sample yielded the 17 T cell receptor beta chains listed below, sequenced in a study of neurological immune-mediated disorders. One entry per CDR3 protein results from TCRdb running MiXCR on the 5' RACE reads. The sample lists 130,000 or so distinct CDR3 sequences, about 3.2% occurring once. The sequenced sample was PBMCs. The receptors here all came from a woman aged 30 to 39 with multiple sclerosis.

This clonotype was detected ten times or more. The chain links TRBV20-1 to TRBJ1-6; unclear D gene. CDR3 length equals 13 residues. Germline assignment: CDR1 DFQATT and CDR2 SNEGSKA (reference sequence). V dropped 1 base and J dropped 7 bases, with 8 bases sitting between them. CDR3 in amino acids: CSARATPNSPLHF. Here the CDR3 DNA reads TGCAGTGCTAGAGCCACGCCAAATTCACCCCTCCACTTT.

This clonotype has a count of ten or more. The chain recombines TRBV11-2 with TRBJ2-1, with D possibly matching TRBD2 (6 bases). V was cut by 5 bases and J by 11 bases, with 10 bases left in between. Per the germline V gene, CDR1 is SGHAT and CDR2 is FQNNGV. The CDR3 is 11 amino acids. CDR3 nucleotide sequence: TGTGCCAGCAGCCCCGGACTAAAGCAGTTCTTC. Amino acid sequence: CASSPGLKQFF.

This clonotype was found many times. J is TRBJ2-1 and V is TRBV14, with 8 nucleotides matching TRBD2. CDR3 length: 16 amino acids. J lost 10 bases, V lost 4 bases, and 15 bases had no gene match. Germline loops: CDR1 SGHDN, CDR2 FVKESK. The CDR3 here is CASSPTPRAGEGEQFF. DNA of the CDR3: TGTGCCAGCAGCCCAACCCCTAGAGCGGGGGAAGGAGAGCAGTTCTTC.

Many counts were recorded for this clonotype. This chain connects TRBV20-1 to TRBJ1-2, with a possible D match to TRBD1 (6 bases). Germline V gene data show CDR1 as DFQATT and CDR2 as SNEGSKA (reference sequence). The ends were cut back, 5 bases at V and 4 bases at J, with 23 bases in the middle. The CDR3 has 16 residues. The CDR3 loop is CSARSTTGLWGYGYTF. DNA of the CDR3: TGCAGTGCTCGATCTACCACAGGGTTGTGGGGCTATGGCTACACCTTC.

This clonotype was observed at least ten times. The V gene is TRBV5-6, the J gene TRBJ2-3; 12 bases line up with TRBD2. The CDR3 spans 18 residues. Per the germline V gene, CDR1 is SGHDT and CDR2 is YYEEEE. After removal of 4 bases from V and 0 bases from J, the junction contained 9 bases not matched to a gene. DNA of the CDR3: TGTGCCAGCAGCCCAAGGACTAGCGGGAAGACTAGCACAGATACGCAGTATTTT. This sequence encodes CASSPRTSGKTSTDTQYF.

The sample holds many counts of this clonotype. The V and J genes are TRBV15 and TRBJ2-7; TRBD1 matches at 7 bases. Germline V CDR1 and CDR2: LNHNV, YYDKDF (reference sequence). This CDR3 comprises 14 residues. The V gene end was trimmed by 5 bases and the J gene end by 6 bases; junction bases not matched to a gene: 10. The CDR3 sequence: CATSPRVTGVEQYF. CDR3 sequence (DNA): TGTGCCACCAGCCCACGGGTAACAGGGGTCGAGCAGTACTTC.

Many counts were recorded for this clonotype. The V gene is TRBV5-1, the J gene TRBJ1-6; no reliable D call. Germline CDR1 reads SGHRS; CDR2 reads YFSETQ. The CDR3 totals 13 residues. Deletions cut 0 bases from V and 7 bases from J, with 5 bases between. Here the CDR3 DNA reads TGCGCCAGCAGCTTGGGGCCCAATTCACCCCTCCACTTT. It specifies CASSLGPNSPLHF.

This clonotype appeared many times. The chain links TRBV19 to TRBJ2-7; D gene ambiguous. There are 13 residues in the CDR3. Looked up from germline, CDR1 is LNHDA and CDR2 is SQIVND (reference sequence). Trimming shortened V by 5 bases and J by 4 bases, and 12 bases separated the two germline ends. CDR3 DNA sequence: TGTGCCAGTAGTTCGGCCCTCTTTTACGAGCAGTACTTC. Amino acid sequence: CASSSALFYEQYF.

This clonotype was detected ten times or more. CDR3 sequence reads: CASSLLSNTEAFF. The DNA for the CDR3 is TGCGCCAGCAGCTTGTTATCGAACACTGAAGCTTTCTTT. J is TRBJ1-1 and V is TRBV5-1; D gene ambiguous. Germline lookup yields CDR1 SGHRS and CDR2 YFSETQ. V lost 1 base and J lost 1, with 5 bases in between. The length of the CDR3 is 13 residues.

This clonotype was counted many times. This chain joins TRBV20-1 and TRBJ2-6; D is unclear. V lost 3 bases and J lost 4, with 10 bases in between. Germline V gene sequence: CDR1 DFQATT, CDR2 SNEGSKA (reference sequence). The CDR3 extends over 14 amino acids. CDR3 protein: CSASEVPGANVLTF. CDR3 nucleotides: TGCAGTGCTAGCGAGGTCCCCGGGGCCAACGTCCTGACTTTC.

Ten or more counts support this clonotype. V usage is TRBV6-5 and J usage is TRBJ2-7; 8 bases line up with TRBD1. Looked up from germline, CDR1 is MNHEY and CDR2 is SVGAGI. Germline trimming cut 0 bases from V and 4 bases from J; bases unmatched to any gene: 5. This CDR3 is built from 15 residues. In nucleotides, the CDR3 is TGTGCCAGCAGTTACTCGGACAGGGCAGGGTACGAGCAGTACTTC. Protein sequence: CASSYSDRAGYEQYF.

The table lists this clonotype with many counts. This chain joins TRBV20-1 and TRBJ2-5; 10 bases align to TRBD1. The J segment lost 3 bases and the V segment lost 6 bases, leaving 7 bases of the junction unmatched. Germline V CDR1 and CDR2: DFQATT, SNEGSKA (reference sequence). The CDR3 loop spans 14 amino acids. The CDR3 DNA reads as TGCAGTGCGACGGGACAGGGGAAAGAAGAGACCCAGTACTTC. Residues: CSATGQGKEETQYF.

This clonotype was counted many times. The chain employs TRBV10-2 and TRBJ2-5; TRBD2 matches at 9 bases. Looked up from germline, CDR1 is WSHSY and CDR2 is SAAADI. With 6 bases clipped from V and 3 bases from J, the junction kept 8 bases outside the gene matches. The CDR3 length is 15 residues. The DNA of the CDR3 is TGCGCCAGCAGGCGGAGCGGGAGGCAAAAAGAGACCCAGTACTTC. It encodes CASRRSGRQKETQYF.

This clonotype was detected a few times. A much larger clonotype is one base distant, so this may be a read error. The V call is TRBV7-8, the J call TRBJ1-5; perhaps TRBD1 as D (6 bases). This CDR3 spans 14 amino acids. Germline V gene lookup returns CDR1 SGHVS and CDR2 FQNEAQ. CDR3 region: CASSLAGDNQPQNF. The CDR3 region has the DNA TGTGCCAGCAGCTTAGCAGGGGACAATCAGCCCCAGAATTTT.

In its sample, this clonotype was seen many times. CDR3 nucleotides: TGTGCCAGCAGCCAATCTTGGGGTGGCAATCAGCCCCAGCATTTT. Its translation is CASSQSWGGNQPQHF. The chain joins TRBV3-1 to TRBJ1-5; D is uncertain. Trimming pared 2 bases from V and 2 bases from J, leaving 10 bases between. The CDR3 runs 15 residues. Germline loops: CDR1 LGHDT, CDR2 YNNKEL (reference sequence). The full variable domain, its missing parts supplied by reference TRBV3-1 and TRBJ1-5, is DTAVSQTPKYLVTQMGNDKSIKCEQNLGHDTMYWYKQDSKKFLKIMFSYNNKELIINETVPNRFSPKSPDKAHLNLHINSLELGDSAVYFCASSQSWGGNQPQHFGDGTRLSIL.

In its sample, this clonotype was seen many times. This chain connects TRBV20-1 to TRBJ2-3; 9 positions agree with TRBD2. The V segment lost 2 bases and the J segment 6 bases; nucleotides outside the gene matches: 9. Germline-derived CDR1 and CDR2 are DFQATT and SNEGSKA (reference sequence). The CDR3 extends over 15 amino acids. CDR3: CSARRLAGKLDTQYF. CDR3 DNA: TGCAGTGCTAGAAGGCTAGCGGGAAAGTTGGATACGCAGTATTTT.

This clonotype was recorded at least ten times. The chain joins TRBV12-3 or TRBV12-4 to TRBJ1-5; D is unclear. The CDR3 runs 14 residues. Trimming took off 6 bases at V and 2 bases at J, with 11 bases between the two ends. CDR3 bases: TGTGCCAGCAGCTCAATTAACGGCAATCAGCCCCAGCATTTT. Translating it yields CASSSINGNQPQHF.